This paragraph covers one T cell receptor beta chain sequence. The data originate from a study of CD8 T cells in Susac syndrome. RNA amounts of roughly 0.45 to 1 ug underwent reverse transcription with random hexamers. TCRdb re-derived calls from the immunoSEQ multiplex PCR reads in MiXCR, one entry per CDR3 protein. The table records around 170,000 distinct CDR3 sequences, 90% to 95% of them present only once. The V gene's germline CDR1 is DFQATT and CDR2 SNEGSKA (reference sequence). This CDR3 comprises 12 residues. V was shortened by 6 bases and J by 7 bases, with 13 bases between the two germline ends.

The chain has TRBV20-1 and TRBJ2-1, with D unresolved. The sample was CD4+ T cells from PBMCs. The TCR comes from a human donor with Susac syndrome. The CDR3, as DNA: TGCAGTGCCGACCGGCTAGATAATGAGCAGTTCTTC. Translation: CSADRLDNEQFF.